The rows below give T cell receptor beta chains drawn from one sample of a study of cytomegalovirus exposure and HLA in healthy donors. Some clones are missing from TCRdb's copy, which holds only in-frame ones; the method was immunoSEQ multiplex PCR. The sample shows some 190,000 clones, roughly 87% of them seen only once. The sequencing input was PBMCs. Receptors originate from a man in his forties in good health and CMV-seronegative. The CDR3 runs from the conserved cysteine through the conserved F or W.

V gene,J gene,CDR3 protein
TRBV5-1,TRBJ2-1,CASSFRTNNEQFF
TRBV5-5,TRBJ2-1,CASSLTGGSYNEQFF
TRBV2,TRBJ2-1,CASSGQMGQSSYNEQFF
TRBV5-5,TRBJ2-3,CASSPRTSGGDTQYF
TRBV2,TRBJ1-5,CASRGDRGNQPQHF
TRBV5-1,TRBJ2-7,CASSLTGTSGKSYEQYF
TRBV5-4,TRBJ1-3,CASSLAEGRMVGNTIYF
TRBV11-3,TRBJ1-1,CASSRQGSEAFF
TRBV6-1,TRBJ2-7,CASSEWFGLRGYEQYF
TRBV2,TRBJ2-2,CASKEEVNTGELFF
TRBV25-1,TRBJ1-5,CASSPPGGNQPQHF
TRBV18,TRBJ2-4,CASSPPGGRTKNIQYF
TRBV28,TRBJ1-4,CASSFQGQEKLFF
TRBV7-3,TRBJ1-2,CASSSRTGANYGYTF
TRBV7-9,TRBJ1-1,CASSLVVAGTEAFF
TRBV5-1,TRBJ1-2,CASSAQGIDYGYTF
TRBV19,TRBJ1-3,CASIGQGSVFDLFDSGNTIYF
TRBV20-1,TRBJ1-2,CSAGGGYTF
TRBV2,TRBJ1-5,CASSEERVNQPQHF
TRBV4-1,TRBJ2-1,CASSQERAGLLYNEQFF